This T cell receptor beta chain appears in the sequencing data of a study of a mutant IDH1 vaccine in newly diagnosed glioma (dated by TCRdb to about 2021). Concerning the study at large: The roughly 33 treated patients were approximately 62% male and around 40% female, with a mean age of approximately 40 years. Peripheral blood was drawn at six visits: V03 (baseline), V05, V07, V10, V12 and V13. For exploratory analyses, longitudinal TCRB deep sequencing was carried out in around 24 treated patients wherever samples were available. Before enrollment, patients had received standard therapy of radiotherapy alone, temozolomide alone, or radiochemotherapy with temozolomide; most received the combination. Study-wide findings and limitations: PBMC samples for TCRB deep sequencing were selected based on availability. Pseudoprogression appeared unrelated to alterations in the top peripheral T cell clonotypes detected by TCRB sequencing. The authors noted that analyses of patient blood samples could not be reproduced because of sample limitations. Immune responses induced by the vaccine were seen in 90% to 95% of patients across multiple MHC alleles.

Per the publication, the time point label means: baseline, week 1 (first vaccination visit). The sample's treatment or condition label, in plain terms: pre-vaccination baseline after standard-of-care therapy. Donors had newly diagnosed WHO grade 3 or 4 IDH1-mutant astrocytomas with loss of nuclear ATRX. The samples were drawn from NOA16, a multicentre, single-arm, open-label phase I trial in Germany that tested a mutant IDH1 peptide vaccine in humans for the first time. For immunogenicity testing, the blood drawn at visit V03 was used as the baseline sample. Genomic DNA for TCRB sequencing was extracted from EDTA blood using the DNeasy Blood and Tissue Kit. Details on this clone: The clone's antigen remains unknown. Base qualities are not provided; no much larger clone lies one nucleotide away.

The method was the immunoSEQ multiplex PCR assay. Rearranged TCR beta chain sequences were amplified using the hsTCRB Kit according to the manufacturer's protocol. TCRB libraries were sequenced on an Illumina MiSeq. On the authors' methods: The kit vendor's proprietary platform handled demultiplexing, trimming and gene mapping. TCRdb's version of the immuneACCESS table is confined to in-frame rearrangements and falls short of the full clone set. An unresolved V gene accounts for under half of the shortfall where checked; the remainder is of unknown origin. D and trimming come from the DNA, and the V and J calls and clone size come from that table. The sample profile shows about 51,000 clones; about 80% of them were found once. The top ten hold 1.5% to 2% of the sample. This clonotype originated in a woman aged 40-49 years with glioma. The source was PBMCs, collected from a glioma patient treated with radiotherapy, temozolomide or both.

The CDR3 reads as follows: CASSQDRRSPLHF. The sequenced DNA is TGCGCCAGCAGCCAAGATCGAAGATCACCCCTCCACTTT. The chain is assembled from TRBV4-3 and TRBJ1-6; the D gene identity is not certain. CDR1 is given as LGHNA and CDR2 as YSLEER, both from the germline V gene. The trim is 0 bases for V and 10 bases for J, with a gap of 7 bases between the germline ends. From cysteine to phenylalanine, the CDR3 is 13 amino acids long. Only CDR3 DNA is held: 39 bases, read in frame from base 1.